This T cell receptor (beta chain) was recorded in a study of blood T cell repertoires in COVID-19 (dated by TCRdb to between 2020 and 2021). Study-wide context: Collaborator samples came from the United States, Italy and Spain and covered acute and convalescent phases of COVID-19. The material from the prospective study consisted of cDNA or gDNA derived from T cells, B-cell-depleted T cells, or PBMCs. Subjects who had been exposed to COVID-19, were actively infected with it, or had recovered from it provided the deeply sampled blood TCRbeta repertoires that made up the dataset. A freely available public database, intended as a resource for researchers studying the immune response to SARS-CoV-2, is where the repertoires were released. Samples were obtained from the ongoing ImmuneRACE study (first 160 participants) and from roughly 1,300 subjects provided by 6 global collaborators. A de-identified subject ID, COVID-19 status, age in years and sex were almost always included in the sample metadata. Where available, HLA class I and class II types were taken from metadata supplied by the sample provider and were not determined by assay-based typing. Study-wide findings and limitations: The quantity of clinical and demographic metadata differed by source and by participant and was supplied without curation.

Remarks on this clone: Its target antigen remains unknown. No much larger clonotype is one base removed from it; base qualities were not supplied.

Trimmed from V: 7 bases; trimmed from J: 6 bases; junction bases lacking a gene match: 6. Via the germline V gene, CDR1 is SQVTM and CDR2 ANQGSEA. The CDR3, cysteine through phenylalanine, is 13 amino acids long. Just the 39-base CDR3 DNA is kept, in frame starting at base 1. Collaborating institutions collected whole blood in K2EDTA tubes following their own protocols. Collaborator samples were shipped for TCRbeta analysis as frozen whole blood, isolated PBMCs, or DNA extracted from either sample type. TCRbeta CDR3 regions were amplified from genomic DNA using the immunoSEQ Assay, a bias-controlled multiplex PCR. In the authors' own workflow: Nucleated cell counts per sample were estimated from amplification of reference gene primers within the assay. To quantify the absolute abundance of each unique TCRbeta CDR3 rearrangement, sequence reads were collapsed and filtered. For each sample, productive Simpson clonality was calculated as the square root of Simpson's diversity index across productive rearrangements. TCRdb holds this immuneACCESS table with in-frame rearrangements only. Some clones are missing; in checked studies, unresolved V genes explain under half, and the rest has no known cause. D and trimming come from the DNA, and the V and J calls and clone size come from that table. Across this sample there are fewer than 300,000 clones, with 70% to 90% seen only once. Less than 10% of the sample comes from the top ten.

Sequencing was performed on peripheral blood. Here the chain combines TRBV29-1 and TRBJ2-1; 10 central bases correspond to TRBD2. This TCR was sampled from a man aged 18 to 29 with active or convalescent COVID-19. The DNA reads TGCAGCGAGAGCGGGGGGGCCTCCAATGAGCAGTTCTTC. This is translated as CSESGGASNEQFF.